This T cell receptor (beta chain) was sequenced for a study of CD8 T cells in ankylosing spondylitis listed by TCRdb under 2017. Study-level background: To find TCR variants linked to disease, the study profiled T cell receptor beta repertoires in ankylosing spondylitis patients and healthy donors. The whole study cohort included over a hundred healthy donors and around 24 ankylosing spondylitis patients. Peripheral blood was sampled, and synovial fluid was also collected from ankylosing spondylitis patients.

This clonotype was picked up many times. Its antigen specificity is not known. Per-base qualities were not stored, and no clone one base away is much larger. For sequencing, an Illumina HiSeq 2500 was employed. TCR beta libraries were prepared by quantitative 5'-RACE with molecular barcodes. In the paper's pipeline: To identify disease-linked TCR variants, a new computational method was used, one built on a probabilistic model of VDJ rearrangement. TCRdb reanalyzed the raw reads on its own, using fastp at Q25 for trimming and MiXCR for clone calling, and kept in-frame beta chains. Here each entry gathers all rows of one CDR3 protein and keeps the most common genes and DNA. For this entry, the V and J calls and clone size follow TCRdb and not the study's own pipeline. For this sample there are 200,000 or so distinct CDR3 sequences; approximately 24% appear just once. The ten biggest clones cover under 7% of the sample.

Results and caveats for the whole study, not just this receptor: The disease-linked clones were reported as significantly enriched in matched synovial fluid samples from ankylosing spondylitis patients. A CD8+ phenotype was shown by the disease-linked clones, which were found at relatively low frequencies in peripheral blood. A TCR beta motif of fewer than 10 highly homologous amino acid variants appeared characteristic of blood from ankylosing spondylitis patients. Some motif variants had previously been reported in the synovial fluid and blood of reactive arthritis patients, which suggests shared mechanisms of disease initiation.

Material for sequencing was blood, either unsorted or a sorted T cell fraction (not recorded which). The sequence was collected from a male donor with ankylosing spondylitis or in good health (not recorded which).

Here the CDR3 is given as CASSDGTSHSMTDTQYF. The DNA sequence follows: TGTGCCAGCAGTGACGGGACTAGCCATTCCATGACAGATACGCAGTATTTT. The chain joins TRBV2 to TRBJ2-3, with 9 bases in between that match TRBD2. From its cysteine to its phenylalanine, the CDR3 spans 17 amino acids. The DNA shown is the 51-base CDR3, in frame from base 1. CDR1 and CDR2, per the germline V gene, are SNHLY and FYNNEI. At the junction V is shortened by 3 bases and J by 3 bases; bases outside the gene matches: 10.